This TCR beta chain stems from a study of CD4 T cells in relation to SARS-CoV-2 and coronaviruses. Profiling relied on immunoSEQ multiplex PCR, and the TCRdb table lists in-frame clones only, not all of them. The profile shows 20,000 to 25,000 clones, about 80% of them singletons. CD4+ T cells from unexposed donors were obtained before the COVID-19 pandemic (2011-2018). CD4+ T cells were isolated from the cells after more than 8 days of culture. As concerns this clone: The antigen is not known.

This CDR3 has 16 amino acids. The trim removed 3 bases at V and 4 bases at J, leaving 10 bases unmatched. Germline CDR1 SNHLY, CDR2 FYNNEI. This chain links TRBV2 with TRBJ2-7; 9 positions match TRBD1. This TCR was recovered from a human donor in good health. Sequencing was done on a sample of CD4+ T cells from PBMCs, cultured in vitro. CDR3 loop: CASSDPGQGVGYEQYF. The CDR3 bases are TGTGCCAGCAGTGACCCGGGACAGGGAGTCGGGTACGAGCAGTACTTC. The variable domain in full, completed from reference TRBV2 and TRBJ2-7, reads EPEVTQTPSHQVTQMGQEVILRCVPISNHLYFYWYRQILGQKVEFLVSFYNNEISEKSEIFDDQFSVERPDGSNFTLKIRSTKLEDSAMYFCASSDPGQGVGYEQYFGPGTRLTVT.